Below, 5 T cell receptor beta chains from the same sample are listed, as sequenced in a study of T cell responses to AZD1222 COVID-19 vaccine. TCRdb's table, derived via immunoSEQ multiplex PCR, lists solely in-frame clones and lacks some. Counted here are more than 85,000 clones, roughly 93% occurring once; the ten biggest clones make up around 2.8%. This sample comprised peripheral blood, obtained 28 days after the second AZD1222 dose. These receptors came from an adult who received the AZD1222 COVID-19 vaccine.

The rearrangement links TRBV4-1 to TRBJ2-1; 13 bases align to TRBD2. This CDR3 contains 17 residues. From germline, CDR1 is MGHRA and CDR2 YSYEKL. The J segment lost 2 bases and the V segment lost 6 bases, leaving 7 bases of the junction unmatched. CDR3 nucleotide sequence: TGCGCCAGCAGACAGGGACTAGCGGGGCGAACCTACAATGAGCAGTTCTTC. Its protein product is CASRQGLAGRTYNEQFF.

The chain links TRBV24-1 to TRBJ1-1; possible D gene TRBD1, 5 bases. Trimming shortened V by 7 bases and J by 0 bases, and 8 bases separated the two germline ends. There are 13 residues in the CDR3. The germline V gene encodes CDR1 KGHDR and CDR2 SFDVKD. CDR3 DNA sequence: TGTGCCACCAGGGGGGGGGTGAACACTGAAGCTTTCTTT. Its protein is CATRGGVNTEAFF.

The chain recombines TRBV4-2 with TRBJ2-7, with TRBD2 as a possible D gene (5 bases). This CDR3 is 13 amino acids long. Germline V lookup: CDR1 LGHNA, CDR2 YNFKEQ. Deletions cut 4 bases from V and 2 bases from J, with 9 bases between. The CDR3 coding sequence is TGTGCCAGCAGCCGAACGGGAACCTACGAGCAGTACTTC. As protein: CASSRTGTYEQYF.

The gene calls are TRBV11-2 and TRBJ2-3, with D possibly matching TRBD1 (6 bases). CDR3 length: 16 residues. The ends were cut back, 0 bases at V and 2 bases at J, with 12 bases in the middle. Per germline, CDR1 SGHAT and CDR2 FQNNGV. The CDR3, as DNA: TGTGCCAGCAGCTTAGACGCCAGGGGCTACACAGATACGCAGTATTTT. It yields the protein CASSLDARGYTDTQYF.

The V and J genes are TRBV7-9 and TRBJ2-3; TRBD2 matches 10 bases. The CDR3 spans 14 residues. V dropped 5 bases and J dropped 7; count of bases not matched to a gene: 6. Per the germline V gene, CDR1 is SEHNR and CDR2 is FQNEAQ (reference sequence). CDR3 region: CASSNPSGRNTQYF. CDR3 bases: TGTGCCAGCAGCAACCCTAGCGGGAGAAATACGCAGTATTTT.